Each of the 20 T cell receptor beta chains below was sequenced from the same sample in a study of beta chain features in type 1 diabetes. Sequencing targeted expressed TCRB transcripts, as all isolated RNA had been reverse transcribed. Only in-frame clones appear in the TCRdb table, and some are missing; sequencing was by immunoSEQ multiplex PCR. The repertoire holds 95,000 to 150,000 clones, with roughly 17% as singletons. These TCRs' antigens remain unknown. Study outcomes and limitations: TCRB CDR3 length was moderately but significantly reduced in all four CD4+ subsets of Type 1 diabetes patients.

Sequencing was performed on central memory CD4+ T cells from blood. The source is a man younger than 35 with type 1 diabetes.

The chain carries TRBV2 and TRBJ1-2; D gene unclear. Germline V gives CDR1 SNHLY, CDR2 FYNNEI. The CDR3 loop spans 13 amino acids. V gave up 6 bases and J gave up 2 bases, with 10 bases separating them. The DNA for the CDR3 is TGTGCCAGCAGCGAGGGAAACAACTATGGCTACACCTTC. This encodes CASSEGNNYGYTF.

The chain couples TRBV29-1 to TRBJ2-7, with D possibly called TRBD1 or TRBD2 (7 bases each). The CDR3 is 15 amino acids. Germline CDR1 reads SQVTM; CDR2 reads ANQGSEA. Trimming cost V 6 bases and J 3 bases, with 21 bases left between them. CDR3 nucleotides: TGCAGCGTGAAACGGGACAGCGGGATTTACTACGAGCAGTACTTC. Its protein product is CSVKRDSGIYYEQYF.

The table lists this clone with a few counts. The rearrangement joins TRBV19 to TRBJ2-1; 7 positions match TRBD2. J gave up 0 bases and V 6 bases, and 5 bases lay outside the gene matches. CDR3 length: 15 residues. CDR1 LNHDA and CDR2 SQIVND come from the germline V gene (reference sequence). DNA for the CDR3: TGTGCCAGTAGCCGAGCGGGAAGCTCCTACAATGAGCAGTTCTTC. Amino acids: CASSRAGSSYNEQFF.

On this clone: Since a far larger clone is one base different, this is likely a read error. The DNA for the CDR3 is TGTGCCAGCACCCGCGGGGGGGGCACAGATACGCAGTATTTT. Its translation is CASTRGGGTDTQYF. The chain combines TRBV28 with TRBJ2-3; 9 bases align to TRBD2. V dropped 7 bases and J dropped 1; count of bases not matched to a gene: 3. The CDR3 contains 14 residues. Per germline, CDR1 MDHEN and CDR2 SYDVKM.

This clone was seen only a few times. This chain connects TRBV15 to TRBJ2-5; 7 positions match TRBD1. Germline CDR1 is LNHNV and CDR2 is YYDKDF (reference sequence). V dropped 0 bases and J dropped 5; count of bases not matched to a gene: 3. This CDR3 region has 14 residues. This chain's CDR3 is CATSRDKGAETQYF. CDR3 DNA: TGTGCCACCAGCAGAGATAAGGGGGCGGAGACCCAGTACTTC.

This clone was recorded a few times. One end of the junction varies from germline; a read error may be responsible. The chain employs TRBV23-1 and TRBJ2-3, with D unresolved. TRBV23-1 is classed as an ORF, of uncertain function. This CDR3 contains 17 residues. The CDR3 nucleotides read TGCGCCATCAGTCAATCGAGATCGGTGGATAGCACAGATACGCAGTATTTT. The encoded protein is CAISQSRSVDSTDTQYF.

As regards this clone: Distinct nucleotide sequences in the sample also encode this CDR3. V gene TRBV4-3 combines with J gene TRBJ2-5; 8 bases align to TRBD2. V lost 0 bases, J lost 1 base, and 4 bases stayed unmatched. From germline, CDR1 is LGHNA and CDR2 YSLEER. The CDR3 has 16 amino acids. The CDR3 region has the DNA TGCGCCAGCAGCCAAGAAAGGGGACTAGGCCAAGAGACCCAGTACTTC. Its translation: CASSQERGLGQETQYF.

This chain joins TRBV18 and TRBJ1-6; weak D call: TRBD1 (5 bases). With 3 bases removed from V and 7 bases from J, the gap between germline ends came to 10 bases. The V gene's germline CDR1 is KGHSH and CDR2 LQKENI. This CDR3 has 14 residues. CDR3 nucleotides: TGTGCCAGCTCACCGGGGACGGAAAATTCACCCCTCCACTTT. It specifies CASSPGTENSPLHF.

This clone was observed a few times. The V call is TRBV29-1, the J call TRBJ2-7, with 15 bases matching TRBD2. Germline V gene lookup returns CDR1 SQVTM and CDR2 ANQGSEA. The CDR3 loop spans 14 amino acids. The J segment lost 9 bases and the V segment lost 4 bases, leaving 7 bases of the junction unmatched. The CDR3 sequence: CSVAGTSGRLVQYF. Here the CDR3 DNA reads TGCAGCGTTGCGGGGACTAGCGGGAGGTTGGTGCAGTACTTC.

The CDR3 coding sequence is TGCGCCAGCAGCCAAACCGCGGGAACCAGTAAAACCACAGATACGCAGTATTTT. Encoded protein: CASSQTAGTSKTTDTQYF. The chain joins TRBV4-1 to TRBJ2-3; D is possibly TRBD2 (6 bases). Trimming stripped 2 bases from V and 2 bases from J, with 20 bases between. The CDR3 consists of 18 residues. CDR1 and CDR2 (germline): MGHRA, YSYEKL.

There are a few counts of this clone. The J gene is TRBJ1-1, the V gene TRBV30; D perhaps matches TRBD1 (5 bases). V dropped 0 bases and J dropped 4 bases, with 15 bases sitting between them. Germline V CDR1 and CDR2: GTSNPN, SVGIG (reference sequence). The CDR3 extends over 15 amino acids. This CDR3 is CAWSVWGQGGTEAFF. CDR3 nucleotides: TGTGCCTGGAGTGTATGGGGCCAGGGAGGCACTGAAGCTTTCTTT.

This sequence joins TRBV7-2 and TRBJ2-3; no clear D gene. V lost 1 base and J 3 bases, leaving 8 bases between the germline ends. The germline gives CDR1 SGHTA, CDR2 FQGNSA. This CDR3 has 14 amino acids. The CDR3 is CASSLEPLTDTQYF. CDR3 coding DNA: TGTGCCAGCAGCTTAGAGCCGCTAACAGATACGCAGTATTTT.

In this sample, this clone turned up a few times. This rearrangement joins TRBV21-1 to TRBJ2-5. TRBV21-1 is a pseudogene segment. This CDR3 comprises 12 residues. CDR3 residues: CASGLTRETQYF. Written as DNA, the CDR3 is TGTGCCAGCGGCCTGACCCGAGAGACCCAGTACTTC.

The CDR3 DNA reads as TGTGCCAGCAGCCAGGGACTATCTTCTTTAGAGACCCAGTACTTC. The encoded protein is CASSQGLSSLETQYF. The genes are TRBV5-4 and TRBJ2-5; TRBD2 aligns across 7 bases. Trimming took 4 bases from V and 4 from J; bases not matched to a gene: 10. Germline values: CDR1 SGHNT, CDR2 YYREEE (reference sequence). The CDR3 has 15 amino acids.

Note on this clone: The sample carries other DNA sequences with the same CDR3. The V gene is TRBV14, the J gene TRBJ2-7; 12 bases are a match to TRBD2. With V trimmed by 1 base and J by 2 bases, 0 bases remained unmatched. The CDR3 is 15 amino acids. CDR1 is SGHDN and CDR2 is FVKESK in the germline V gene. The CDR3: CASSQGLAGAYEQYF. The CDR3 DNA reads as TGTGCCAGCAGCCAAGGACTAGCGGGGGCCTACGAGCAGTACTTC.

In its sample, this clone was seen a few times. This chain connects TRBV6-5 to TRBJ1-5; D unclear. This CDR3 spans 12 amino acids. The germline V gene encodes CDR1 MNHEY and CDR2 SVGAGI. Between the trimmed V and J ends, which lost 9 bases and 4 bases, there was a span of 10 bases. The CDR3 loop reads CASRTANQPQHF. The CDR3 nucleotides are TGTGCCAGTCGGACCGCTAATCAGCCCCAGCATTTT.

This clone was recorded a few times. CDR3 sequence reads: CSVAWGSGRTDTQYF. As DNA, the CDR3 is TGCAGCGTTGCTTGGGGGTCAGGGAGGACAGATACGCAGTATTTT. The rearrangement links TRBV29-1 to TRBJ2-3; maybe TRBD2 (6 bases). Trimming took 4 bases from V and 3 from J, leaving 17 bases between them. Looked up from germline, CDR1 is SQVTM and CDR2 is ANQGSEA. The CDR3 extends over 15 amino acids.

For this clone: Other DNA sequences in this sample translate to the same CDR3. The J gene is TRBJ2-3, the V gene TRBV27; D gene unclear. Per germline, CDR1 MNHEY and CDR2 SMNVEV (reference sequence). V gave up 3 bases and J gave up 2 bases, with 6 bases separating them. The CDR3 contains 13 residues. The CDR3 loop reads CASSFTYTDTQYF. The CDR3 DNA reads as TGTGCCAGCAGTTTCACCTACACAGATACGCAGTATTTT.

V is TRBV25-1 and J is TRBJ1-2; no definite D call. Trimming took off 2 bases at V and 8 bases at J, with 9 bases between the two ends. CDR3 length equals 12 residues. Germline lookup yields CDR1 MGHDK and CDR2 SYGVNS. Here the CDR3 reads CASSEQASGYTF. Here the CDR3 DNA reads TGTGCCAGCAGTGAACAGGCTTCAGGCTACACCTTC.

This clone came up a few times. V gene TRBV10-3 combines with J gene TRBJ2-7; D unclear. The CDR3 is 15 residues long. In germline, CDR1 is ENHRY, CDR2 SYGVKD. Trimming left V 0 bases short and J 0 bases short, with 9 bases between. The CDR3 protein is CAISESSKSSYEQYF. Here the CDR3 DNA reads TGTGCCATCAGTGAGTCGAGCAAGAGCTCCTACGAGCAGTACTTC.